The clone carrying this T cell receptor (beta chain) was observed a few times. MiXCR, run by TCRdb on the RT-PCR reads, gives a single entry per CDR3 protein. The data contain about 680,000 distinct CDR3 sequences, 14% of them singletons. Looked up from germline, CDR1 is SGHRS and CDR2 is YFSETQ. The V end was cut by 0 bases, the J end by 6 bases, with 15 bases between. There are 15 residues in the CDR3. Material: memory CD4+ T cells from blood. The sequence came from a female donor in good health, serving as a healthy control. This chain uses TRBV5-1 with TRBJ1-2; no firm D call. In DNA, the CDR3 is TGCGCCAGCAGCTTGGAGGCCAGTCTCATCGATGGCTACACCTTC. It encodes CASSLEASLIDGYTF.